The present T cell receptor beta chain was sequenced within a study of blood T cell repertoires in COVID-19. About the study: T cells, B-cell-depleted T cells, or PBMCs supplied cDNA or gDNA.

CDR1 is SQVTM and CDR2 is ANQGSEA in the germline V gene. This CDR3 is built from 14 residues. The J segment lost 8 bases and the V segment lost 4 bases, leaving 11 bases of the junction unmatched. Method: immunoSEQ multiplex PCR; TCRdb's copy keeps in-frame clones and lacks some. Altogether approximately 300,000 clones are present, roughly 90% being singletons, with the ten largest covering about 6%. This clone was detected a few times. The sequencing sample was made of peripheral blood. This chain links TRBV29-1 with TRBJ2-1, with 7 bases aligning to TRBD1. The TCR was taken from a man younger than 30 who had recovered from COVID-19. The CDR3 nucleotides read TGCAGCGTTGTAGATTGGACAGGACTCGATGAGCAGTTCTTC. It yields the protein CSVVDWTGLDEQFF.